This passage covers 8 T cell receptor beta chains from one sample sequenced in a study of PD-L1 blockade in urothelial cancer (dated by TCRdb to the late 2010s). Library preparation employed the immunoSEQ multiplex PCR assay. TCRdb retrieved this table from immuneACCESS and kept in-frame rearrangements only. Not all clones are present; in checked studies, unresolved V genes account for under half, and no reason is known for the remainder. This sample gives under 70,000 clones in total; roughly 87% of them show up just once. Together, the top ten hold approximately 15% of the sample. The label giving this sample's time point can be read as: pretreatment peripheral blood. The sequencing here drew on PBMCs, taken around atezolizumab (anti-PD-L1) treatment. These receptors were collected from a man in his 70s with urothelial cancer.

This clone was recorded a few times. V is TRBV27 and J is TRBJ1-1, with a tentative D call TRBD1 (5 bases). V was clipped by 4 bases and J by 3 bases, with 9 bases between them. This CDR3 has 13 amino acids. CDR1 is MNHEY and CDR2 is SMNVEV in the germline V gene (reference sequence). CDR3 in amino acids: CASSWGEDTEAFF. The DNA of the CDR3 is TGTGCCAGCAGTTGGGGGGAAGACACTGAAGCTTTCTTT.

This chain links TRBV7-2 with TRBJ2-1; weak D call: TRBD2 (6 bases). The CDR3 is made up of 14 amino acids. The germline V gene has CDR1 SGHTA and CDR2 FQGNSA. V was clipped by 8 bases and J by 4 bases, with 15 bases between them. CDR3 DNA sequence: TGTGCCAGCGGAACCGATAGCGGTTACAATGAGCAGTTCTTC. It is translated as CASGTDSGYNEQFF.

The CDR3 sequence is CASSPPLGVPYEQYF. The CDR3 coding sequence is TGTGCCAGCAGTCCCCCCTTAGGGGTTCCCTACGAGCAGTACTTC. The chain is built from TRBV28 and TRBJ2-7; TRBD1 is a possible D gene (5 bases). V was trimmed by 5 bases and J by 2 bases, leaving 16 bases between them. The CDR3 totals 15 residues. In germline, CDR1 is MDHEN, CDR2 SYDVKM.

This clone has a handful of counts. This chain links TRBV2 with TRBJ2-3; 7 positions agree with TRBD2. Unmatched junction bases numbered 19, after V lost 2 bases and J lost 14 bases. The CDR3 has 16 residues. The germline V gene encodes CDR1 SNHLY and CDR2 FYNNEI. CDR3 in amino acids: CASSETRGGARRYAYF. CDR3 DNA: TGTGCCAGCAGTGAAACCCGCGGGGGAGCACGCAGATACGCGTATTTT.

CDR3 DNA: TGTGCCAGCAGCCCCAGGGGATACAATGAGCAGTTCTTC. This codes for CASSPRGYNEQFF. This sequence joins TRBV9 and TRBJ2-1; weak D call: TRBD1 (6 bases). The CDR3 is 13 amino acids. Trimming removed 4 bases at V and 4 bases at J, with 9 bases between. Germline CDR1 SGDLS, CDR2 YYNGEE.

The V call is TRBV27, the J call TRBJ2-1; 10 bases agree with TRBD2. The CDR3 is made up of 21 amino acids. The germline V gene encodes CDR1 MNHEY and CDR2 SMNVEV (reference sequence). V lost 4 bases, J lost 3 bases, and 21 bases stayed unmatched. The CDR3 loop is CASSSNPPSETSGFVYNEQFF. The DNA for the CDR3 is TGTGCCAGCAGTTCAAACCCTCCGTCCGAGACTAGCGGGTTTGTCTACAATGAGCAGTTCTTC.

CDR3 loop: CASRATGNQPQHF. For the CDR3, the DNA is TGTGCCAGCAGAGCTACAGGGAATCAGCCCCAGCATTTT. The chain has TRBV6-1 and TRBJ1-5; TRBD1 might be the D (6 bases). Germline lookup yields CDR1 MNHNS and CDR2 SASEGT. The CDR3 loop spans 13 amino acids. V was cut by 6 bases and J by 4 bases, with 10 bases left in between.

This clone has more than one count but fewer than ten. This chain joins TRBV9 and TRBJ1-4; 8 bases fit TRBD1. This CDR3 has 17 amino acids. Trimming cost V 0 bases and J 2 bases; bases outside gene matches: 6. The germline V gene has CDR1 SGDLS and CDR2 YYNGEE. CDR3 in DNA: TGTGCCAGCAGCGTAGCTGGACAGGGATTCACTAATGAAAAACTGTTTTTT. It encodes CASSVAGQGFTNEKLFF.